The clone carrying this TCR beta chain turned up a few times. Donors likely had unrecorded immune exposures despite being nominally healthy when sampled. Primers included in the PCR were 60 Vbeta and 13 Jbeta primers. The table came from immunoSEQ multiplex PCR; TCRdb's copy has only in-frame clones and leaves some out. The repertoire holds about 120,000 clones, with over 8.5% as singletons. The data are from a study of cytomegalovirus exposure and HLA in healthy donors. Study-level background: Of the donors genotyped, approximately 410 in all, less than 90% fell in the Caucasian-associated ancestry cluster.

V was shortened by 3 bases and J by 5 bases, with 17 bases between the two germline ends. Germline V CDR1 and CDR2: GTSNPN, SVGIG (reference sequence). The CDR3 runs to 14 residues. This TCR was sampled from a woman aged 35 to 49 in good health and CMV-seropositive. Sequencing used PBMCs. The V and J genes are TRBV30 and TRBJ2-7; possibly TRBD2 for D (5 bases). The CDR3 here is CAWRSGRGPHEQYF. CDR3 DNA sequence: TGTGCCTGGAGATCGGGGAGAGGGCCCCACGAGCAGTACTTC.